The clone carrying this T cell receptor (beta chain) has a single count. Its antigen remains unknown. J was trimmed by 8 bases and V by 5 bases; bases with no gene match: 7. The CDR3 totals 13 residues. Germline CDR1 reads SGHTA; CDR2 reads FQGTGA. Both 60 Vbeta primers and 13 Jbeta primers went into the PCR. The repertoire was sequenced with immunoSEQ multiplex PCR; TCRdb's copy has only in-frame clones and lacks some. In the table there are around 33,000 clones, roughly four fifths of which are singletons. The sample belongs to a study of cytomegalovirus exposure and HLA in healthy donors. Regarding the study as a whole: CMV serostatus stood as the only immune exposure information on hand. Analysis was carried out at a later point, and it linked a missense DCLRE1C variant to TCR beta V- and J-gene trimming.

The genes are TRBV7-3 and TRBJ1-2; 8 bases line up with TRBD1. Sequencing input: PBMCs. The clonotype originates from a woman younger than 45 in good health and CMV-seropositive. The CDR3, as DNA: TGTGCCAGCAGCCCCGGACAGGGTTACGGCTACACCTTC. This gives the protein CASSPGQGYGYTF.